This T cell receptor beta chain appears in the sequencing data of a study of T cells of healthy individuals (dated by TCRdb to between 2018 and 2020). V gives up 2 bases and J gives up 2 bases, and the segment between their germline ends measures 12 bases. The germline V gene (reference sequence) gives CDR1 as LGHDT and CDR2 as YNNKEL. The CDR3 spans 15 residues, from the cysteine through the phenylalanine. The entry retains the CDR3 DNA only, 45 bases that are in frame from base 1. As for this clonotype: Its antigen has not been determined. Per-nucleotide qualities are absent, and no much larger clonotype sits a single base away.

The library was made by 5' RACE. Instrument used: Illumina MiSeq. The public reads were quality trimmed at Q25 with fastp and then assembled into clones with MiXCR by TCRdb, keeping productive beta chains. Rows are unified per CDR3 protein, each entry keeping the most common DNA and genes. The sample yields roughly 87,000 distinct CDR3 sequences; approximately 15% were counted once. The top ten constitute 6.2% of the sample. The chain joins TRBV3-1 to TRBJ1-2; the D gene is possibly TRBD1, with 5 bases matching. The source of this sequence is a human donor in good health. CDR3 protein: CASSQQNGANYGYTF. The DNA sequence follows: TGTGCCAGCAGCCAACAGAACGGGGCGAACTATGGCTACACCTTC.